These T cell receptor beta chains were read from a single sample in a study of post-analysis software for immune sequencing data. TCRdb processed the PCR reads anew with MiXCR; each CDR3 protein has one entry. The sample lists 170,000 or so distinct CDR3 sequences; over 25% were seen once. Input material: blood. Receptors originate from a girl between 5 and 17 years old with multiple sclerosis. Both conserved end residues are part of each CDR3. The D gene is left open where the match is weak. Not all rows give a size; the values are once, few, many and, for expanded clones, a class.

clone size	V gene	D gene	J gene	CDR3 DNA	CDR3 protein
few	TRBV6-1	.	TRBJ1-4	TGTGCCAGCAGTGAAGCACGCGGACACAATGAAAAACTGTTTTTT	CASSEARGHNEKLFF
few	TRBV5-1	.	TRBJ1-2	TGCGCCAGTGCAGGGGTAGATGGCTACACCTTC	CASAGVDGYTF
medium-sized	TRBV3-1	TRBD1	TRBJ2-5	TGTGCCAGCAGCCTGACAGGGGTCGAGACCCAGTACTTC	CASSLTGVETQYF
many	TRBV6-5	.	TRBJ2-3	TGTGCCAGCAGCCAAAACCGGGACGTAAAAGGGCATACGCAGTATTTT	CASSQNRDVKGHTQYF
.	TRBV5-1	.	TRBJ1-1	TGCGCCAGCAGCCAACGGACCCGGTCTGGAGGAACTGGAGCTTTCTTT	CASSQRTRSGGTGAFF
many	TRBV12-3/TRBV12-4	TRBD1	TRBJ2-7	TGTGCCAGCAGTTCTGAGGACAGGGCCTACGAGCAGTACTTC	CASSSEDRAYEQYF
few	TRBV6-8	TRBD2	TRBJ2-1	TGTGCCAGCAGTTACAAATTGGTTGGGACTAGGGACAATGAGCAGTTCTTC	CASSYKLVGTRDNEQFF
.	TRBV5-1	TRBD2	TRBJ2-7	TGCGCCAGCAGCTTTACCGGGACTAGCGGGGGCTACGAGCAGTACTTC	CASSFTGTSGGYEQYF
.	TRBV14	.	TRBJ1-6	TGTGCCAGCAGCCAAGAGTCACCTTTCTGGGCACCCCTCCACTTT	CASSQESPFWAPLHF
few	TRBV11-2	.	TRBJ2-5	TGTGCCAGCAGCTTAGGATCCACAGGGATAGAGACCCAGTACTTC	CASSLGSTGIETQYF
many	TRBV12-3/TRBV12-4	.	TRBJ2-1	TGTGCCAGCAGTTTAAGGCGGGAGCAGTTCTTC	CASSLRREQFF
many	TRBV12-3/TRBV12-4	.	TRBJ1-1	TGTGCCAGCCGAGACGGGATGAACACTGAAGCTTTCTTT	CASRDGMNTEAFF
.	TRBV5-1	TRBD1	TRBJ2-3	TGCGCCAGCAGCTGGGGACAGGGTGACACAGATACGCAGTATTTT	CASSWGQGDTDTQYF
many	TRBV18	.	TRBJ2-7	TGTGCCAGCTCACCCTACGAGCAGTACTTC	CASSPYEQYF
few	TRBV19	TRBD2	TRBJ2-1	TGTGCCAGTAGTCACCGGGACTACAACAATGAGCAGTTCTTC	CASSHRDYNNEQFF